The 27 T cell receptor beta chains below all came from one sample that was sequenced in a study of cytomegalovirus exposure and HLA in healthy donors. Both 60 Vbeta primers and 13 Jbeta primers went into the PCR. The method was immunoSEQ multiplex PCR; TCRdb's version includes in-frame clones alone and lacks a portion of them. Of tens of thousands of clones in the sample, roughly four fifths are singletons; the top ten hold around 3%. The sample comprised PBMCs. These receptors were collected from a man in his fifties in good health and CMV-seronegative.

The chain has TRBV7-8 and TRBJ2-5, with 10 bases identical to TRBD2. V lost 3 bases to trimming and J lost 1 base; unmatched junction nucleotides: 5. Germline CDR1 SGHVS, CDR2 FQNEAQ. The CDR3 length is 16 residues. In DNA, the CDR3 is TGTGCCAGCAGCTTTATTTCTAGCGGGGGCCAAGAGACCCAGTACTTC. Translated, it gives CASSFISSGGQETQYF. The full variable domain, in which reference TRBV7-8 and TRBJ2-5 provide the parts outside the CDR3, is GAGVSQSPRYKVAKRGQDVALRCDPISGHVSLFWYQQALGQGPEFLTYFQNEAQLDKSGLPSDRFFAERPEGSVSTLKIQRTQQEDSAVYLCASSFISSGGQETQYFGPGTRLLVL.

The CDR3 protein is CASSTLGQPSGDEQYF. In nucleotides, the CDR3 is TGTGCCAGCAGCACCCTGGGACAGCCTTCGGGGGACGAGCAGTACTTC. The chain recombines TRBV5-4 with TRBJ2-7, with D perhaps matching TRBD1 (7 bases). V lost 4 bases and J lost 5, with 22 bases in between. Germline lookup yields CDR1 SGHNT and CDR2 YYREEE (reference sequence). This CDR3 has 16 amino acids.

The CDR3 DNA follows: TGTGCCAGCAGCTTCCTCGGGGGGAACACTGAAGCTTTCTTT. Its translation: CASSFLGGNTEAFF. V gene TRBV5-4 combines with J gene TRBJ1-1, with D possibly TRBD1 on 5 matching bases. Germline V CDR1 and CDR2: SGHNT, YYREEE (reference sequence). This CDR3 is 14 amino acids long. The ends were cut back, 2 bases at V and 1 base at J, with 9 bases in the middle.

The rearrangement joins TRBV9 to TRBJ2-7; D is possibly TRBD1 (6 bases). V lost 4 bases and J lost 0, with 14 bases in between. CDR3 length equals 15 residues. Germline values: CDR1 SGDLS, CDR2 YYNGEE. CDR3 bases: TGTGCCAGCAGCCCTCGATGGGACAACTCCTACGAGCAGTACTTC. Encoded protein: CASSPRWDNSYEQYF.

The rearrangement joins TRBV6-1 to TRBJ2-1, with 11 positions matching TRBD2. CDR1 and CDR2 (germline): MNHNS, SASEGT. The CDR3 is 16 residues long. V was pared by 4 bases and J by 0 bases, with 2 bases of the junction left unmatched. The CDR3: CASSATSGGSYNEQFF. The CDR3 DNA sequence: TGTGCCAGCAGTGCAACTAGCGGGGGCTCCTACAATGAGCAGTTCTTC.

The CDR3: CASSYRRGSTGELFF. In nucleotides, the CDR3 is TGTGCCAGCAGTTATAGGCGGGGTAGCACCGGGGAGCTGTTTTTT. The gene calls are TRBV6-5 and TRBJ2-2; possibly TRBD2 for D (6 bases). Trimming pared 3 bases from V and 4 bases from J, leaving 12 bases between. Germline V gene sequence: CDR1 MNHEY, CDR2 SVGAGI. CDR3 size: 15 residues.

The V gene is TRBV6-1, the J gene TRBJ2-3; 9 bases are shared with TRBD1. The junction had 7 bases not matched to a gene; V was cut back by 8 bases and J by 4 bases. Per germline, CDR1 MNHNS and CDR2 SASEGT. The CDR3 contains 14 residues. In DNA form, the CDR3 reads TGTGCCAGCTGGGACAGGGCTAGAGCAGATACGCAGTATTTT. Protein sequence: CASWDRARADTQYF.

This sequence joins TRBV5-1 and TRBJ2-1, with 11 positions matching TRBD2. V lost 4 bases, J lost 5 bases, and 8 bases stayed unmatched. The germline CDR1 and CDR2 sequences are SGHRS and YFSETQ. This CDR3 region has 16 residues. The chain's CDR3 is CASSTRLAGLNNEQFF. As DNA, the CDR3 is TGCGCCAGCAGCACGCGACTAGCGGGGCTCAACAATGAGCAGTTCTTC.

This chain connects TRBV19 to TRBJ2-7, with 9 bases identical to TRBD1. The V segment lost 6 bases and the J segment 7 bases; nucleotides outside the gene matches: 10. Germline V gene data show CDR1 as LNHDA and CDR2 as SQIVND (reference sequence). The CDR3 length is 14 residues. The CDR3 coding sequence is TGTGCCAGTAGGACAGGACAGGGGACGCGGGAGCAGTACTTC. Its protein product is CASRTGQGTREQYF.

The genes are TRBV11-3 and TRBJ2-3; D call uncertain. The CDR3 is made up of 13 amino acids. Germline CDR1 is SGHNT and CDR2 is YENEEA. V lost 4 bases and J 2 bases, leaving 7 bases between the germline ends. In DNA, the CDR3 is TGTGCCAGCAGCTCCTTTTCCACAGATACGCAGTATTTT. It yields the protein CASSSFSTDTQYF. The full variable domain, with the rest looked up from reference TRBV11-3 and TRBJ2-3, is EAGVVQSPRYKIIEKKQPVAFWCNPISGHNTLYWYLQNLGQGPELLIRYENEEAVDDSQLPKDRFSAERLKGVDSTLKIQPAELGDSAVYLCASSSFSTDTQYFGPGTRLTVL.

This rearrangement joins TRBV11-2 to TRBJ2-3, with D tentatively TRBD2 (6 bases). CDR1 is SGHAT, CDR2 FQNNGV, per germline. The CDR3 extends over 15 amino acids. V gave up 2 bases and J gave up 7 bases, with 16 bases separating them. CDR3 protein: CASSLSGGARNTQYF. As DNA, the CDR3 is TGTGCCAGCAGCTTATCGGGCGGGGCTAGAAATACGCAGTATTTT.

This chain uses TRBV27 with TRBJ2-7, with no clear D. The V gene's germline CDR1 is MNHEY and CDR2 SMNVEV (reference sequence). This CDR3 has 14 residues. Trimming removed 4 bases from V and 2 bases from J, with 12 bases in between. This chain's CDR3 is CASSSPTRTYEQYF. CDR3 nucleotides: TGTGCCAGCAGTTCTCCGACAAGGACCTACGAGCAGTACTTC.

The rearrangement uses TRBV11-2 and TRBJ1-2; D ambiguous. CDR3 length: 13 residues. V was pared by 5 bases and J by 6 bases, with 13 bases between. In germline, CDR1 is SGHAT, CDR2 FQNNGV. CDR3 protein: CASSPVEGNGYTF. Here the CDR3 DNA reads TGTGCCAGCAGCCCAGTAGAGGGTAATGGCTACACCTTC.

The chain employs TRBV7-9 and TRBJ1-6, with 7 nucleotides matching TRBD1. Per the germline V gene, CDR1 is SEHNR and CDR2 is FQNEAQ (reference sequence). The CDR3 loop spans 16 amino acids. The V segment lost 4 bases and the J segment 7 bases; nucleotides outside the gene matches: 10. This CDR3 is CASSSDRSSSNSPLHF. In DNA, the CDR3 is TGTGCCAGCAGCTCGGACAGGTCATCTTCCAATTCACCCCTCCACTTT.

This chain connects TRBV19 to TRBJ2-2; 8 positions agree with TRBD1. After removal of 3 bases from V and 4 bases from J, the junction contained 10 bases not matched to a gene. The CDR3 length is 17 residues. Looked up from germline, CDR1 is LNHDA and CDR2 is SQIVND (reference sequence). The CDR3 DNA sequence: TGTGCCAGTAGTATGTCAATCAGGGGGCTGGCCACCGGGGAGCTGTTTTTT. Encoded protein: CASSMSIRGLATGELFF.

V gene TRBV9 combines with J gene TRBJ1-1; 7 bases agree with TRBD1. The J segment lost 8 bases and the V segment lost 0 bases, leaving 13 bases of the junction unmatched. Germline CDR1 is SGDLS and CDR2 is YYNGEE. The CDR3 spans 16 residues. CDR3 loop: CASSVATGVLSGEAFF. The CDR3 region has the DNA TGTGCCAGCAGCGTAGCTACAGGGGTCCTTTCGGGAGAAGCTTTCTTT.

The chain joins TRBV30 to TRBJ2-1; maybe TRBD1 (5 bases). CDR1 is GTSNPN and CDR2 is SVGIG in the germline V gene (reference sequence). This CDR3 spans 12 amino acids. Trimming left V 4 bases short and J 3 bases short, with 7 bases between. CDR3 nucleotide sequence: TGTGCCTGGACAAGGGGCTACAATGAGCAGTTCTTC. This codes for CAWTRGYNEQFF. The full variable domain, in which reference TRBV30 and TRBJ2-1 provide the parts outside the CDR3, is SQTIHQWPATLVQPVGSPLSLECTVEGTSNPNLYWYRQAAGRGLQLLFYSVGIGQISSEVPQNLSASRPQDRQFILSSKKLLLSDSGFYLCAWTRGYNEQFFGPGTRLTVL.

The rearrangement uses TRBV6-1 and TRBJ1-5; perhaps TRBD1 as D (6 bases). The CDR3 length is 14 residues. Trimming stripped 4 bases from V and 3 bases from J, with 10 bases between. Germline V gene data show CDR1 as MNHNS and CDR2 as SASEGT. The CDR3 nucleotides read TGTGCCAGCAGTGCTGGACAGCTCAATCAGCCCCAGCATTTT. It translates to CASSAGQLNQPQHF.

The gene calls are TRBV25-1 and TRBJ2-2, with D maybe TRBD2 (6 bases). The CDR3 sequence is 12 residues long. Germline-derived CDR1 and CDR2 are MGHDK and SYGVNS. V lost 7 bases and J lost 7, with 10 bases in between. The CDR3 loop is CASTRGSGELFF. Written as DNA, the CDR3 is TGTGCCAGCACTCGGGGGAGCGGGGAGCTGTTTTTT.

This chain connects TRBV28 to TRBJ2-7; 7 positions agree with TRBD2. The CDR3 is 15 residues long. Germline CDR1 reads MDHEN; CDR2 reads SYDVKM. Trimming took 3 bases from V and 0 from J; bases not matched to a gene: 5. CDR3 in DNA: TGTGCCAGCAGTTTGGCCGCTAGCGGCTCCTACGAGCAGTACTTC. Protein: CASSLAASGSYEQYF.

The rearrangement joins TRBV7-9 to TRBJ1-6, with D possibly being TRBD1 (5 bases). Trimming removed 1 base from V and 9 bases from J, with 10 bases in between. CDR1 and CDR2 from the germline V gene are SEHNR and FQNEAQ (reference sequence). The CDR3 runs to 14 residues. CDR3 amino acids: CASSLEGQSSPLHF. The DNA for the CDR3 is TGTGCCAGCAGCTTAGAAGGACAAAGTTCACCCCTCCACTTT. Looking up the rest from reference TRBV7-9 and TRBJ1-6 gives the full variable domain: DTGVSQNPRHKITKRGQNVTFRCDPISEHNRLYWYRQTLGQGPEFLTYFQNEAQLEKSRLLSDRFSAERPKGSFSTLEIQRTEQGDSAMYLCASSLEGQSSPLHFGNGTRLTVT.

The rearrangement uses TRBV7-9 and TRBJ2-1; D is perhaps TRBD1 (6 bases). The V end lost 8 bases, the J end lost 2 bases, and 16 bases lay between the germline ends. This CDR3 has 15 residues. CDR1 and CDR2 from the germline V gene are SEHNR and FQNEAQ (reference sequence). CDR3 amino acids: CASDDLRDTYNEQFF. The CDR3 DNA sequence: TGTGCCAGCGACGACCTCCGGGACACCTACAATGAGCAGTTCTTC.

V is TRBV6-1 and J is TRBJ2-1; 8 bases match TRBD1. Germline V CDR1 and CDR2: MNHNS, SASEGT. V lost 5 bases to trimming and J lost 2 bases; unmatched junction nucleotides: 5. The CDR3 length is 15 residues. The CDR3 loop is CASSSTGGTYNEQFF. DNA for the CDR3: TGTGCCAGCAGTAGCACAGGGGGAACCTACAATGAGCAGTTCTTC.

This chain uses TRBV12-5 with TRBJ2-7; 8 positions match TRBD1. This CDR3 contains 16 residues. V was clipped by 0 bases and J by 2 bases; unmatched bases: 6. Germline CDR1 reads LGHNT; CDR2 reads FRNRAP. CDR3 amino acids: CASGLVQGVPAYEQYF. Here the CDR3 DNA reads TGTGCTAGTGGTTTGGTACAGGGGGTACCGGCCTACGAGCAGTACTTC.

The chain has TRBV4-3 and TRBJ2-7, with D possibly matching TRBD1 (5 bases). Germline CDR1 LGHNA, CDR2 YSLEER. This CDR3 is 15 amino acids long. Trimming cost V 2 bases and J 2 bases, with 13 bases left between them. The chain's CDR3 is CASSQIWTPTYEQYF. In DNA form, the CDR3 reads TGCGCCAGCAGCCAAATTTGGACACCTACCTACGAGCAGTACTTC.

The gene calls are TRBV15 and TRBJ2-5; 12 positions match TRBD2. CDR1 is LNHNV and CDR2 is YYDKDF in the germline V gene (reference sequence). The J segment lost 5 bases and the V segment lost 3 bases, leaving 7 bases of the junction unmatched. CDR3 length equals 16 residues. CDR3 region: CATSRSSGGAEETQYF. The CDR3 DNA reads as TGTGCCACCAGCAGGTCTAGCGGGGGGGCCGAGGAGACCCAGTACTTC. Using reference TRBV15 and TRBJ2-5 for the parts outside the CDR3, the full variable domain is DAMVIQNPRYQVTQFGKPVTLSCSQTLNHNVMYWYQQKSSQAPKLLFHYYDKDFNNEADTPDNFQSRRPNTSFCFLDIRSPGLGDTAMYLCATSRSSGGAEETQYFGPGTRLLVL.

This sequence joins TRBV9 and TRBJ1-6; D is ambiguous. There are 17 residues in the CDR3. The V gene's germline CDR1 is SGDLS and CDR2 YYNGEE. V was clipped by 0 bases and J by 0 bases, with 10 bases between them. Here the CDR3 reads CASSVEVRSSYNSPLHF. In nucleotides, the CDR3 is TGTGCCAGCAGCGTAGAAGTGAGGAGCTCCTATAATTCACCCCTCCACTTT.